A single sample gave rise to the 26 T cell receptor beta chains below, sequenced in a study of T-cell reconstitution after alpha-beta-depleted transplantation in children. Using unique molecular identifiers, the investigators prepared the TCRbeta library. TCRdb analysed the PCR reads with MiXCR anew, one entry per CDR3 protein. The sample consists of a few hundred thousand distinct CDR3 sequences, 13% of them appearing once. Source: PBMCs, taken from the stem cell graft. These receptor sequences come from a human donor who donated a stem cell graft to a child with Fanconi anemia.

At least ten counts were recorded for this clonotype. The chain recombines TRBV6-2 or TRBV6-3 with TRBJ2-1; possibly TRBD1 for D (5 bases). Germline CDR1 and CDR2: MNHEY and SVGEGT. This CDR3 contains 15 residues. With 4 bases removed from V and 0 bases from J, the gap between germline ends came to 10 bases. The CDR3 loop reads CASSSHRSSYNEQFF. CDR3 DNA: TGTGCCAGCAGTTCGCACAGGAGCTCCTACAATGAGCAGTTCTTC.

In this sample, this clonotype turned up many times. The chain employs TRBV20-1 and TRBJ1-6, with TRBD1 identical over 7 bases. The V and J ends lost 1 base and 1 base, in that order; junction bases with no gene match: 1. Germline V CDR1 and CDR2: DFQATT, SNEGSKA (reference sequence). CDR3 length: 15 residues. The CDR3 here is CSARVTGSYNSPLHF. CDR3 coding DNA: TGCAGTGCTAGAGTGACAGGGTCCTATAATTCACCCCTCCACTTT.

This chain connects TRBV30 to TRBJ1-1, with TRBD1 matching 7 bases. Trimming at V came to 5 bases and at J to 1 base, leaving 4 bases not matched to a gene. This CDR3 comprises 13 residues. Per the germline V gene, CDR1 is GTSNPN and CDR2 is SVGIG (reference sequence). As DNA, the CDR3 is TGTGCCTGGGCGGGGACAGAGAACACTGAAGCTTTCTTT. This sequence encodes CAWAGTENTEAFF.

This clonotype was detected only once. The chain links TRBV2 to TRBJ1-2; D ambiguous. V dropped 7 bases and J dropped 1 base, with 4 bases sitting between them. This CDR3 is 11 amino acids long. Germline V gene lookup returns CDR1 SNHLY and CDR2 FYNNEI. CDR3 loop: CASTSNYGYTF. CDR3 nucleotides: TGTGCCAGCACAAGTAACTATGGCTACACCTTC. The complete variable domain, with remaining parts taken from reference TRBV2 and TRBJ1-2, reads EPEVTQTPSHQVTQMGQEVILRCVPISNHLYFYWYRQILGQKVEFLVSFYNNEISEKSEIFDDQFSVERPDGSNFTLKIRSTKLEDSAMYFCASTSNYGYTFGSGTRLTVV.

Only a few counts were recorded for this clonotype. This chain links TRBV5-1 with TRBJ1-2; D not certain. Germline V gives CDR1 SGHRS, CDR2 YFSETQ. The CDR3 spans 13 residues. V lost 1 base, J lost 8 bases, and 12 bases lay in between. The CDR3 region is CASSLIGSEGYTF. The CDR3 DNA reads as TGCGCCAGCAGCTTGATAGGATCGGAGGGCTACACCTTC. Filled out from reference TRBV5-1 and TRBJ1-2, the complete variable domain reads KAGVTQTPRYLIKTRGQQVTLSCSPISGHRSVSWYQQTPGQGLQFLFEYFSETQRNKGNFPGRFSGRQFSNSRSEMNVSTLELGDSALYLCASSLIGSEGYTFGSGTRLTVV.

The table lists this clonotype with a few counts. The chain links TRBV4-3 to TRBJ1-5, with D uncertain. The ends were cut back, 0 bases at V and 0 bases at J, with 6 bases in the middle. CDR1 is LGHNA, CDR2 YSLEER, per germline. This CDR3 has 15 amino acids. CDR3 DNA: TGCGCCAGCAGCCAAGATTTCAGTAGCAATCAGCCCCAGCATTTT. Encoded protein: CASSQDFSSNQPQHF.

In this sample, this clonotype turned up many times. This rearrangement joins TRBV20-1 to TRBJ1-5; 7 nucleotides agree with TRBD1. The CDR3 length is 15 residues. Trimming removed 0 bases from V and 5 bases from J; junction bases left unmatched: 7. Looked up from germline, CDR1 is DFQATT and CDR2 is SNEGSKA (reference sequence). In nucleotides, the CDR3 is TGCAGTGCTAGAGAACCAGGGGGGAAGGATCAGCCCCAGCATTTT. Translated: CSAREPGGKDQPQHF.

The rearrangement links TRBV4-2 to TRBJ2-6; perhaps TRBD1 as D (5 bases). The CDR3 runs 15 residues. The germline gives CDR1 LGHNA, CDR2 YNFKEQ. Trimming removed 3 bases from V and 2 bases from J, with 8 bases in between. The CDR3 sequence is CASSHRATGANVLTF. The CDR3 nucleotides are TGTGCCAGCAGCCACAGGGCGACTGGGGCCAACGTCCTGACTTTC.

The chain links TRBV20-1 to TRBJ1-1; D might be TRBD1 (5 bases). From germline, CDR1 is DFQATT and CDR2 SNEGSKA (reference sequence). V gave up 3 bases and J gave up 3 bases, with 11 bases separating them. The CDR3 loop spans 13 amino acids. The CDR3: CSASPGGYTEAFF. Written as DNA, the CDR3 is TGCAGTGCTAGTCCGGGGGGGTACACTGAAGCTTTCTTT.

The chain links TRBV12-5 to TRBJ2-2; D not resolved. The length of the CDR3 is 13 residues. Trimming cost V 3 bases and J 5 bases, with 7 bases left between them. CDR1 and CDR2 from the germline V gene are LGHNT and FRNRAP. The CDR3 reads CASGLGRTGELFF. The CDR3 DNA follows: TGTGCTAGTGGTTTAGGGCGGACCGGGGAGCTGTTTTTT.

This clonotype was seen a handful of times. The chain combines TRBV15 with TRBJ2-6, with D maybe TRBD1 (6 bases). Deletions cut 0 bases from V and 1 base from J, with 10 bases between. Germline V gene data show CDR1 as LNHNV and CDR2 as YYDKDF (reference sequence). CDR3 length equals 17 residues. The CDR3: CATSRDTGTSGANVLTF. The CDR3 nucleotides are TGTGCCACCAGCAGAGACACCGGGACATCTGGGGCCAACGTCCTGACTTTC.

This clonotype was found a few times. The chain has TRBV24-1 and TRBJ2-5; possible D gene TRBD1, 8 bases. V was pared by 5 bases and J by 1 base, with 16 bases between. Per germline, CDR1 KGHDR and CDR2 SFDVKD. The CDR3 totals 16 residues. Written as DNA, the CDR3 is TGTGCCACCAGTGCGAATAACAGGGGGGGCCAAGAGACCCAGTACTTC. This translates into CATSANNRGGQETQYF.

The genes are TRBV20-1 and TRBJ2-3, with a possible D match to TRBD2 (6 bases). The CDR3 contains 15 residues. CDR1 DFQATT and CDR2 SNEGSKA come from the germline V gene (reference sequence). Deletions cut 3 bases from V and 5 bases from J, with 18 bases between. CDR3 nucleotide sequence: TGCAGTGCTAGCCAAGACTCGCGGGGAGAAGATACGCAGTATTTT. Translation: CSASQDSRGEDTQYF.

The rearrangement links TRBV5-1 to TRBJ1-1; a weak D match, TRBD1 (5 bases). V shed 4 bases and J shed 1 base, with 14 bases lying between them. The CDR3 has 15 residues. Germline loops: CDR1 SGHRS, CDR2 YFSETQ. The CDR3 loop is CASSRGGGENTEAFF. The CDR3 coding sequence is TGCGCCAGCAGCCGAGGAGGAGGGGAGAACACTGAAGCTTTCTTT.

The chain is built from TRBV9 and TRBJ1-2; TRBD1 matches 12 bases. Germline loops: CDR1 SGDLS, CDR2 YYNGEE. J was trimmed by 13 bases and V by 0 bases; bases with no gene match: 7. The CDR3 is 14 residues long. The CDR3 loop is CASSVGGQGALLTF. DNA for the CDR3: TGTGCCAGCAGCGTAGGGGGACAGGGGGCTCTTCTCACCTTC.

The V and J genes are TRBV12-3 or TRBV12-4 and TRBJ2-3; D is perhaps TRBD1 or TRBD2 (5 bases each). The CDR3 is made up of 19 amino acids. The V and J ends lost 10 bases and 0 bases respectively, with 29 bases between them. CDR3 in DNA: TGTGCCATCTGTTTATCGGTCGAGGGACCATTCACTAGCACAGATACGCAGTATTTT. This codes for CAICLSVEGPFTSTDTQYF.

The CDR3 protein is CASSFRQAGELFF. Here the CDR3 DNA reads TGTGCCAGCAGCTTTCGACAGGCCGGGGAGCTGTTTTTT. J is TRBJ2-2 and V is TRBV7-2; a weak D match, TRBD1 (6 bases). There are 13 residues in the CDR3. V lost 3 bases and J 6 bases, leaving 8 bases between the germline ends. CDR1 is SGHTA, CDR2 FQGNSA, per germline.

The V call is TRBV12-3 or TRBV12-4, the J call TRBJ1-1; 9 bases map to TRBD1. Trimming cost V 5 bases and J 3 bases; bases outside gene matches: 13. The length of the CDR3 is 17 residues. As DNA, the CDR3 is TGTGCCAGCAGTCCGGAAGTAGGGACAGGGAAGGACACTGAAGCTTTCTTT. Its translation: CASSPEVGTGKDTEAFF.

This clonotype was recorded a few times. The J gene is TRBJ2-6, the V gene TRBV29-1; D not certain. Germline V gene sequence: CDR1 SQVTM, CDR2 ANQGSEA. The length of the CDR3 is 13 residues. V was clipped by 6 bases and J by 1 base, with 7 bases between them. CDR3 bases: TGCAGCGTCTTCCTTTCTGGGGCCAACGTCCTGACTTTC. Protein: CSVFLSGANVLTF.

V usage is TRBV6-5 and J usage is TRBJ1-4; maybe TRBD1 (6 bases). V was pared by 0 bases and J by 5 bases, with 10 bases between. The CDR3 has 15 amino acids. Germline CDR1 MNHEY, CDR2 SVGAGI. CDR3 in amino acids: CASSYSKGVNEKLFF. The CDR3 nucleotides read TGTGCCAGCAGTTACTCGAAGGGGGTGAATGAAAAACTGTTTTTT.

The gene calls are TRBV7-2 and TRBJ2-7; TRBD1 matches at 8 bases. V lost 3 bases to trimming and J lost 8 bases; unmatched junction nucleotides: 3. Germline CDR1 and CDR2: SGHTA and FQGNSA. This CDR3 is built from 12 residues. The CDR3 region has the DNA TGTGCCAGCAGCTTGACAGGGGATAAGCAGTACTTC. Translation gives CASSLTGDKQYF. Filled out from reference TRBV7-2 and TRBJ2-7, the complete variable domain reads GAGVSQSPSNKVTEKGKDVELRCDPISGHTALYWYRQSLGQGLEFLIYFQGNSAPDKSGLPSDRFSAERTGGSVSTLTIQRTQQEDSAVYLCASSLTGDKQYFGPGTRLTVT.

This clonotype appeared a few times. The chain uses TRBV28 and TRBJ1-2, with D possibly matching TRBD1 (5 bases). V was clipped by 5 bases and J by 1 base, with 11 bases between them. The CDR3 loop spans 14 amino acids. The germline V gene encodes CDR1 MDHEN and CDR2 SYDVKM. The CDR3 region has the DNA TGTGCCAGCAGTCCGGACACAAATAACTATGGCTACACCTTC. Amino acid sequence: CASSPDTNNYGYTF.

This chain joins TRBV6-5 and TRBJ2-7; D is unresolved. The CDR3 runs 13 residues. Trimming took off 0 bases at V and 7 bases at J, with 10 bases between the two ends. Germline V gene sequence: CDR1 MNHEY, CDR2 SVGAGI. Here the CDR3 DNA reads TGTGCCAGCAGTTACTCGATTCGTGGGGAGCAGTACTTC. Translation gives CASSYSIRGEQYF.

The chain is built from TRBV6-2 or TRBV6-3 and TRBJ2-2; no clear D gene. V gave up 2 bases and J gave up 4 bases, with 8 bases separating them. This CDR3 has 14 amino acids. Germline V gene data show CDR1 as MNHEY and CDR2 as SVGEGT. The CDR3 here is CASSYGIGTGELFF. The CDR3, as DNA: TGTGCCAGCAGTTACGGTATAGGCACCGGGGAGCTGTTTTTT.

The CDR3 region has the DNA TGCGCCAGCAGCCAAGAAGTCGGCGAAAAACTGTTTTTT. Protein: CASSQEVGEKLFF. J is TRBJ1-4 and V is TRBV4-3, with no clear D. The CDR3 extends over 13 amino acids. V was trimmed by 0 bases and J by 8 bases, leaving 7 bases between them. The germline CDR1 and CDR2 sequences are LGHNA and YSLEER.

The rearrangement links TRBV7-2 to TRBJ2-4, with D possibly being TRBD1 or TRBD2 (7 bases each). V lost 5 bases and J 3 bases, leaving 14 bases between the germline ends. Germline V gene sequence: CDR1 SGHTA, CDR2 FQGNSA. The CDR3 consists of 15 residues. CDR3 nucleotide sequence: TGTGCCAGCAGCCACCAGGGGGGGGACAAAAACATTCAGTACTTC. Its protein product is CASSHQGGDKNIQYF.